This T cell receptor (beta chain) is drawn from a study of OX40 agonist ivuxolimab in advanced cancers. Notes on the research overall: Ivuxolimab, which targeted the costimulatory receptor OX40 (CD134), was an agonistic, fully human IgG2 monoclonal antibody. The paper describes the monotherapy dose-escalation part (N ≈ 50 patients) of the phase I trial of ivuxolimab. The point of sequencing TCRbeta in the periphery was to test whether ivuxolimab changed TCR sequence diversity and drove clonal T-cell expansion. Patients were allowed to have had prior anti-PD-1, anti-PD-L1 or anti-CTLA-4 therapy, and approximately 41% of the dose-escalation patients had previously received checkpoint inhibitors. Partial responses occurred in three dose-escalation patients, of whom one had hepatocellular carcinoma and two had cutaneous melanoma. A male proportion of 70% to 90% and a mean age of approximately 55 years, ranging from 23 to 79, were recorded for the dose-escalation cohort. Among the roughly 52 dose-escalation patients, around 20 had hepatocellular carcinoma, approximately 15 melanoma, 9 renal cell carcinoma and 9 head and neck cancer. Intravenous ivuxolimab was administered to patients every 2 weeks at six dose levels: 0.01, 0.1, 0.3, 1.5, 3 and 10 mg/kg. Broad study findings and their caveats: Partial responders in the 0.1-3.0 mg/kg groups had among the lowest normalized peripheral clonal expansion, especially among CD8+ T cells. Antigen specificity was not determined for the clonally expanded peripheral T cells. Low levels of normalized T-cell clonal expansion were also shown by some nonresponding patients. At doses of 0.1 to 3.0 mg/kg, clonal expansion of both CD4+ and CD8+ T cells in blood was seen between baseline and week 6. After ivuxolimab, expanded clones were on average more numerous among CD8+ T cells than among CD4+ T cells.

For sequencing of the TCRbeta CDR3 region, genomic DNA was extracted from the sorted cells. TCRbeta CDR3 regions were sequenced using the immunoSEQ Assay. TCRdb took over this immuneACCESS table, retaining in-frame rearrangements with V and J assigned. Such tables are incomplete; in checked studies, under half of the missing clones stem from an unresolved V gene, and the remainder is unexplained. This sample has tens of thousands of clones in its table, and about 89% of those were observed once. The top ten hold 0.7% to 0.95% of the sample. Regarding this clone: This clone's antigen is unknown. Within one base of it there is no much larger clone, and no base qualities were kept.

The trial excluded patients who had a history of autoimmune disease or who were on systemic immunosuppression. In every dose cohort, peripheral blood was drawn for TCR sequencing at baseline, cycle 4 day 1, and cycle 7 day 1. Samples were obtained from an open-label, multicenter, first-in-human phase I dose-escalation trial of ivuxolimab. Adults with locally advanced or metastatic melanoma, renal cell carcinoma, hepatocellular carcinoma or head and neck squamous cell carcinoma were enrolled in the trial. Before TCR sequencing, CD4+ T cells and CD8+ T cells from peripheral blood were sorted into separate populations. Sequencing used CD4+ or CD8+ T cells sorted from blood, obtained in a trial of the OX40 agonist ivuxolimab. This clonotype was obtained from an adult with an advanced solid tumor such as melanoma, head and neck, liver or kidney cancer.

CDR3 sequence: CASSMWPGPDGYTF. The DNA sequence follows: TGTGCCAGTAGTATGTGGCCAGGTCCTGATGGCTACACCTTC. The V gene is TRBV19 and the J gene is TRBJ1-2; the D segment cannot be called with confidence. As encoded in the germline V gene (reference sequence), CDR1 is LNHDA while CDR2 is SQIVND. The CDR3 numbers 14 residues from cysteine through phenylalanine. Only the CDR3 DNA stays, 42 bases, in frame from base 1. The V end loses 3 bases and the J end loses 6 bases, and a stretch of 14 bases separates them. Reference TRBV19 and TRBJ1-2 proteins supply the regions before and after the CDR3; the full variable domain is: DGGITQSPKYLFRKEGQNVTLSCEQNLNHDAMYWYRQDPGQGLRLIYYSQIVNDFQKGDIAEGYSVSREKKESFPLTVTSAQKNPTAFYLCASSMWPGPDGYTFGSGTRLTVV.